This T cell receptor (beta chain) derives from a study of spatial heterogeneity in lung cancer. As for the study in general: TCR transcript abundance in tumor regions was strongly correlated with the T cell module score obtained from matched bulk RNA-seq. The average count in raw reads for each unique TCR and UMI combination exceeded eight appearances.

Time point in this sample: sample taken at primary tumor resection. Samples were obtained from approximately 72 donors, all untreated early-stage non-small cell lung cancer patients. CDR1 is SQVTM and CDR2 is ANQGSEA in the germline V gene. V dropped 5 bases and J dropped 3; count of bases not matched to a gene: 5. The CDR3 totals 13 residues. Regarding the study as a whole: For expanded intratumoral alpha and beta TCRs, counts tracked tumor mutation counts. Estimation of coverage gave values of approximately 6.8% for alpha and 13% for beta chains in tumor T cells.

At least ten counts were recorded for this clonotype. Its matching antigen is unknown. This beta chain turned up in a library designed for alpha chains; as an off-target read, its abundance says little. TCRdb itself ran the 5' RACE reads through MiXCR, one entry per CDR3 protein. Among roughly 10,000 distinct CDR3 sequences, under 9.5% were seen once, and the ten largest hold approximately 20%. This sequence originates from a female donor with early-stage non-small cell lung cancer. The genes are TRBV29-1 and TRBJ2-7, with 9 bases aligning to TRBD1. The sequencing here drew on lung tumor tissue, taken at surgery. This CDR3 reads CSVNQGQGYEQYF. DNA for the CDR3: TGCAGCGTTAACCAGGGACAGGGCTACGAGCAGTACTTC.